Detailed here is one TCR beta chain. Its antigen is not yet known. No base quality information exists; no much larger clone differs at one position. These data come from a study of T cell responses to AZD1222 COVID-19 vaccine (dated by TCRdb to about 2021). Regarding the study in general: A total of roughly 240 trial participants underwent TCR sequencing, of whom around 200 received two doses of AZD1222 and about 26 received two doses of the MenACWY control vaccine. Trial participants were enrolled by age into subgroups of 18-55, 56-69 and 70-plus years, and around 150, 28 and 57 TCR-sequenced participants, respectively, were included in these subgroups. Overall study outcomes, separate from this receptor: Participants were mostly white British, with more females than males. The authors suggested clonal diversity may have been underestimated. The vaccine-associated CD4 TCRs covered the entire spike protein, and the dominant responses fell in regions 160-218 and 743-854. After two AZD1222 doses, spike-specific TCR breadth and depth were significantly higher than at day 0 and than in MenACWY recipients. Because no samples from the day 14 peak response were available, repertoires could be characterized only after the peak T cell response. Conclusions about previously exposed vaccinees were limited because only a handful of AZD1222 recipients were SARS-CoV-2 seropositive at baseline. In the small 56-69-year group, the increase in depth fell short of significance, most likely because of low power. Nearly half of unique spike-specific TCRs reportedly recognized epitopes outside regions mutated in the B.1.351 and B.1.1.7 variants.

The meaning of the sample's time point label: about 28 days (+/-7) after the second vaccine dose. AZD1222 recipients given second doses at about 4 weeks or at about 12 weeks were pooled, since spike-specific TCR depth and breadth were not found to differ between the two schedules. Samples from vaccinated people were obtained from the UK trials COV001 and COV002, which included a single-blind randomized controlled phase 2/3 trial of AZD1222 (ChAdOx1 nCoV-19) in healthy adults. For TCRbeta chain sequencing, PBMC samples from trial participants were taken at day 0 and at day 28 after the second dose. The CDR3 goes from the cysteine to the phenylalanine over 13 residues. Kept here is only the CDR3 DNA, which spans 39 bases and is read in frame from base 1. Deletion took 4 bases off V and 1 base off J, with a span of 7 bases between the germline ends. The germline V gene sets CDR1 to SGHDN and CDR2 to FVKESK.

The CDR3 regions of human TCRbeta chains were analyzed by immunosequencing. Per the source publication's procedure: TCRs in the repertoires were compared against a reference library of SARS-CoV-2-specific TCRs that had been generated with the MIRA antigen-specificity platform. Breadth was defined as the fraction of unique TCRs that were SARS-CoV-2-associated. Depth was defined as the fraction of total T cells that were SARS-CoV-2-associated. Using the MIRA data, each spike-specific TCR was assigned both to the spike region to which the TCR was reactive and to a CD4 or CD8 class. Log10-transformed breadth and depth values were compared by one-way ANOVA with Sidak's multiple comparisons tests. Sourced from immuneACCESS, this table was stored by TCRdb with only in-frame sequences that have V and J called. A share of the clones is absent; for the studies checked, an unresolved V gene accounts for under half, and the remainder has no known explanation. V and J calls and clone size are given by that table; D and trimming were obtained from the DNA. This sample comprises some 86,000 clones, about 88% of them detected only once. Less than 9% of the sample lies in the top ten.

The V and J genes are TRBV14 and TRBJ1-1; the D gene identity is not certain. This receptor was obtained from an adult who received the AZD1222 COVID-19 vaccine. Source: peripheral blood, taken 28 days after the second AZD1222 dose. The CDR3 reads CASSPFTNTEAFF. The DNA sequence is as follows: TGTGCCAGCAGCCCGTTTACGAACACTGAAGCTTTCTTT.